The 3 T cell receptor beta chains below were found in one sample sequenced in a study of cytomegalovirus exposure and HLA in healthy donors. Use of 60 Vbeta and 13 Jbeta primers characterized the PCR. Measured with immunoSEQ multiplex PCR; TCRdb has only the in-frame clones, and not every one. This table lists some 75,000 clones. Source material: PBMCs. Receptors originate from a man aged 35-49 years in good health and CMV-seronegative.

The J gene is TRBJ1-5, the V gene TRBV18; TRBD1 is a possible D gene (6 bases). Germline loops: CDR1 KGHSH, CDR2 LQKENI. This CDR3 region has 14 residues. Trimming removed 4 bases from V and 3 bases from J, with 10 bases in between. The CDR3 reads CASSQQGNNQPQHF. As DNA, the CDR3 is TGTGCCAGCTCACAACAGGGAAACAATCAGCCCCAGCATTTT.

The chain is built from TRBV6-6 and TRBJ2-7, with D perhaps TRBD1 (6 bases). The CDR3 has 13 amino acids. V was shortened by 3 bases and J by 5 bases, with 11 bases between the two germline ends. Germline CDR1 MNHNY, CDR2 SVGAGI (reference sequence). The CDR3, as DNA: TGTGCCAGCAGTTATATGGGGGCCCACGAGCAGTACTTC. Protein sequence: CASSYMGAHEQYF.

CDR3 region: CASSLFTGAGYTF. The CDR3 coding sequence is TGTGCCAGCAGTCTTTTCACAGGGGCTGGCTACACCTTC. This sequence joins TRBV6-1 and TRBJ1-2; 7 bases match TRBD1. The V segment lost 5 bases and the J segment 7 bases; nucleotides outside the gene matches: 7. The germline CDR1 and CDR2 sequences are MNHNS and SASEGT. The CDR3 consists of 13 residues.